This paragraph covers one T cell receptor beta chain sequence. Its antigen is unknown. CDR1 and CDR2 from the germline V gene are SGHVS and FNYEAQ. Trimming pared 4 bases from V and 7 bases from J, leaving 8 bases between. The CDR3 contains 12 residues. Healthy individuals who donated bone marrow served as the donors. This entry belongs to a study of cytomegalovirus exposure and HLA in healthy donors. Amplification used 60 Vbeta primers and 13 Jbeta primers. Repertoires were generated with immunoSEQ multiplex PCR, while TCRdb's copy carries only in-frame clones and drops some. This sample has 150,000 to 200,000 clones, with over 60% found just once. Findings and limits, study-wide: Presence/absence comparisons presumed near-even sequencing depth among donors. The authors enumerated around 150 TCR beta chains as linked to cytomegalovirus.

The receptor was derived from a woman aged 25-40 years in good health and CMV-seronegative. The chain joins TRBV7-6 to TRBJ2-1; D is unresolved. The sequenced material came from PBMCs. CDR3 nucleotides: TGTGCCAGCAGCTCCGAGTGGAATGAGCAGTTCTTC. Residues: CASSSEWNEQFF.